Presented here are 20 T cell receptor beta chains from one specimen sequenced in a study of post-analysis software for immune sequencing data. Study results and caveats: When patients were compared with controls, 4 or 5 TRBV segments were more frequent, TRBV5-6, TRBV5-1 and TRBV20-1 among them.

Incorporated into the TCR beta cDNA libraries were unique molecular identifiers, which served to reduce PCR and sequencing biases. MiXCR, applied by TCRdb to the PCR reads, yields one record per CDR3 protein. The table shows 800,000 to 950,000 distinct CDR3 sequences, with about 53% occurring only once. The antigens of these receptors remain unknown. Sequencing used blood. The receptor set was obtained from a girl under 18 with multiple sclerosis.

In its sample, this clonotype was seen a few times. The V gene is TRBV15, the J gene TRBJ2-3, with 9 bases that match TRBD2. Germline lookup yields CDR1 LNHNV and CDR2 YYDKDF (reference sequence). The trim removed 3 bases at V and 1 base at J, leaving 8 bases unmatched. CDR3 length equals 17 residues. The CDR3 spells CATSSDLSGRGTDTQYF. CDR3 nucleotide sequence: TGTGCCACCAGCAGTGACCTTAGCGGGAGAGGCACAGATACGCAGTATTTT.

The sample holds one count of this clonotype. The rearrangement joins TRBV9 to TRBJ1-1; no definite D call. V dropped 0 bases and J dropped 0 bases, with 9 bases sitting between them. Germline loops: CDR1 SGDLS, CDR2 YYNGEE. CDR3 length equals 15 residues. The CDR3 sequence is CASSVEVLMNTEAFF. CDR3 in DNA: TGTGCCAGCAGCGTAGAGGTCCTCATGAACACTGAAGCTTTCTTT.

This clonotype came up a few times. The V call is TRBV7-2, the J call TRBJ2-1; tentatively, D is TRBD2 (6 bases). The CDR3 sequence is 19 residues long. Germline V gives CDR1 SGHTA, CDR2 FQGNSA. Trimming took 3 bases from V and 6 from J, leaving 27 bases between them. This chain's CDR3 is CASSLHGLGVGGKGNEQFF. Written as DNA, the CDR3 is TGTGCCAGCAGCTTGCACGGCCTGGGGGTCGGGGGAAAGGGCAATGAGCAGTTCTTC. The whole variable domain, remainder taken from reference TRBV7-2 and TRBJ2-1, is GAGVSQSPSNKVTEKGKDVELRCDPISGHTALYWYRQSLGQGLEFLIYFQGNSAPDKSGLPSDRFSAERTGGSVSTLTIQRTQQEDSAVYLCASSLHGLGVGGKGNEQFFGPGTRLTVL.

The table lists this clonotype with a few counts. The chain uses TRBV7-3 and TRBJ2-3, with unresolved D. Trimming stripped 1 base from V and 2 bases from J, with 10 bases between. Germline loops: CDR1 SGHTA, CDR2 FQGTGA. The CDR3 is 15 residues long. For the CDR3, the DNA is TGTGCCAGCAGCTTAAACCCCGGTTTCACAGATACGCAGTATTTT. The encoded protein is CASSLNPGFTDTQYF.

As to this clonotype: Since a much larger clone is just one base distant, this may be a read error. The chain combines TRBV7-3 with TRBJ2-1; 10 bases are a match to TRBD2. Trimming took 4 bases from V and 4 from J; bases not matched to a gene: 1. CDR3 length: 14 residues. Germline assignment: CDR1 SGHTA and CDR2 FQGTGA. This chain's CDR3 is CASSSAGGYNEQFF. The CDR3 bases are TGTGCCAGCAGCTCAGCGGGAGGGTACAATGAGCAGTTCTTC.

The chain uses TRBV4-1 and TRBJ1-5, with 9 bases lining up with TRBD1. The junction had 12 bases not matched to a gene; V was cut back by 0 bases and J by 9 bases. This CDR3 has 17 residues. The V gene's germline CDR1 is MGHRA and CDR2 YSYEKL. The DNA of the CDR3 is TGCGCCAGCAGCCAAGAAGGCGGGACAGGGACCAGGGCGCCCCAGCATTTT. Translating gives CASSQEGGTGTRAPQHF.

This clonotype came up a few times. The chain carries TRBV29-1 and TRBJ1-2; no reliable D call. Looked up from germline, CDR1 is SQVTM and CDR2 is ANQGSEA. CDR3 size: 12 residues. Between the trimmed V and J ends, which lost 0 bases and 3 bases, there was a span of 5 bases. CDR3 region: CSVEDPYYGYTF. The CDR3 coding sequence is TGCAGCGTTGAAGATCCCTACTATGGCTACACCTTC.

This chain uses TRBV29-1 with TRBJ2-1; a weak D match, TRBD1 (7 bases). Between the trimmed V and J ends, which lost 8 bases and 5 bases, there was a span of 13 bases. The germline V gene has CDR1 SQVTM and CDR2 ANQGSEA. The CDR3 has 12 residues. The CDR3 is CSQGGGNNEQFF. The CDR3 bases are TGCAGCCAGGGGGGAGGTAACAATGAGCAGTTCTTC.

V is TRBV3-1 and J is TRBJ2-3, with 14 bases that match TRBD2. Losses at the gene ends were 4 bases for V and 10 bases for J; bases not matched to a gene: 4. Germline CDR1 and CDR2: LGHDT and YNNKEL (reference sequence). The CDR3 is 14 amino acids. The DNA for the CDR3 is TGTGCCAGCAGCCCGGGACTAGCGGGGGCTGCGCAGTATTTT. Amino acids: CASSPGLAGAAQYF.

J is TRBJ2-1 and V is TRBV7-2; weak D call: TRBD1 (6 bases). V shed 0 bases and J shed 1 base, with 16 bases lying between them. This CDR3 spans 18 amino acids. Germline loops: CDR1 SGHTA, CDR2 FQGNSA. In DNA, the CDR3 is TGTGCCAGCAGCTTAGCCCTCAGGGGAATTAGTTCCTACAATGAGCAGTTCTTC. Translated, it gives CASSLALRGISSYNEQFF.

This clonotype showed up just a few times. CDR3 sequence reads: CSAIRGLANYGYTF. CDR3 DNA sequence: TGCAGTGCGATTAGAGGGTTAGCTAACTATGGCTACACCTTC. The chain is built from TRBV20-1 and TRBJ1-2; D gene uncertain. Between the trimmed V and J ends, which lost 6 bases and 0 bases, there was a span of 14 bases. The CDR3 totals 14 residues. Germline V gene lookup returns CDR1 DFQATT and CDR2 SNEGSKA (reference sequence).

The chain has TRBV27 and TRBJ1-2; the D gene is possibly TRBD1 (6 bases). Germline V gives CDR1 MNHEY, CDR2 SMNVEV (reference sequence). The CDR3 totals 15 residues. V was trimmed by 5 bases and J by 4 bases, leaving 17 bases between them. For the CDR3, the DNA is TGTGCCAGCAGTCCCGGGGGGGCGCGGGGCTATGGCTACACCTTC. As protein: CASSPGGARGYGYTF.

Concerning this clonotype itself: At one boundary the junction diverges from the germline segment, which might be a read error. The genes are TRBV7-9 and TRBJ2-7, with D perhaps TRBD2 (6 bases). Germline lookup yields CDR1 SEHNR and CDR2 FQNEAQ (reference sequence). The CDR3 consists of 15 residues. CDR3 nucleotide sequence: TGTGTCAGCAGCTTAGGGCGGAGGGGCGAGGACGAGCAGTACTTC. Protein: CVSSLGRRGEDEQYF. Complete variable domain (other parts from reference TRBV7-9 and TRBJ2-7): DTGVSQNPRHKITKRGQNVTFRCDPISEHNRLYWYRQTLGQGPEFLTYFQNEAQLEKSRLLSDRFSAERPKGSFSTLEIQRTEQGDSAMYLCVSSLGRRGEDEQYFGPGTRLTVT.

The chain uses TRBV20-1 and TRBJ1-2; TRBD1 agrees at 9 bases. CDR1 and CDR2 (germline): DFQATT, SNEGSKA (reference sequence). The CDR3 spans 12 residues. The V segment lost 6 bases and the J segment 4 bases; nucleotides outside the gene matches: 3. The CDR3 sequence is CSATGGVYGYTF. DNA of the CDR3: TGCAGTGCAACAGGGGGCGTCTATGGCTACACCTTC.

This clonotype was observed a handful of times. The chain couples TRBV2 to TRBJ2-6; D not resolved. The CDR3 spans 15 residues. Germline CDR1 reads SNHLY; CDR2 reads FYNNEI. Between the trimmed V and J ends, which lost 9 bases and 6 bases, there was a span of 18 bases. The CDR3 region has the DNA TGTGCCAGGATACAGAACGGTGTCGAGGCCAACGTCCTGACTTTC. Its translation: CARIQNGVEANVLTF.

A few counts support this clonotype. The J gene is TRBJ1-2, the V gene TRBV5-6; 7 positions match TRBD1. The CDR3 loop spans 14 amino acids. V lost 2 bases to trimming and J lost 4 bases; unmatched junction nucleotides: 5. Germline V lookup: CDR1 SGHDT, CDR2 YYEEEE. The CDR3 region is CASSFRDRPYGYTF. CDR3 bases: TGTGCCAGCAGCTTCCGGGACAGACCCTATGGCTACACCTTC.

This chain's CDR3 is CASSLRFGGQGKTETQYF. CDR3 DNA sequence: TGTGCCAGCAGCTTAAGGTTCGGGGGACAGGGAAAAACGGAGACCCAGTACTTC. V and J are TRBV11-2 and TRBJ2-5; 9 bases agree with TRBD1. Germline CDR1 SGHAT, CDR2 FQNNGV. The CDR3 contains 18 residues. The ends lost 2 bases at V and 5 bases at J; junction bases unmatched: 15.

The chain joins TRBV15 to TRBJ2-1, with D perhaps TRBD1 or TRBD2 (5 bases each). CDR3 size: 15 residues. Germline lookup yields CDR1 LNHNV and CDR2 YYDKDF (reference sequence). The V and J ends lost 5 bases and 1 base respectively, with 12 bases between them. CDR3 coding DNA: TGTGCCACCAGCGTCGGGACCTCATCCTACAATGAGCAGTTCTTC. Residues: CATSVGTSSYNEQFF. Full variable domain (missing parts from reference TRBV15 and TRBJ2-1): DAMVIQNPRYQVTQFGKPVTLSCSQTLNHNVMYWYQQKSSQAPKLLFHYYDKDFNNEADTPDNFQSRRPNTSFCFLDIRSPGLGDTAMYLCATSVGTSSYNEQFFGPGTRLTVL.

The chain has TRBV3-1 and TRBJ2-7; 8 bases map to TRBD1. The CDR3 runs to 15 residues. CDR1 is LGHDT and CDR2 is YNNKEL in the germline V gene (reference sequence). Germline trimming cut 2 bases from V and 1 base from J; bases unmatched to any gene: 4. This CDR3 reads CASSQTRTGSYEQYF. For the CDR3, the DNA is TGTGCCAGCAGCCAAACTCGGACAGGGTCCTACGAGCAGTACTTC.

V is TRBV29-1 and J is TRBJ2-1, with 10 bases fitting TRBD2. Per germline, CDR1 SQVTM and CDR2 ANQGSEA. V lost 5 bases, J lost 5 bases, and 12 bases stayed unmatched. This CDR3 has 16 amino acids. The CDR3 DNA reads TGCAGCGTTCGATCCTCTAGCGGGAGTTGGAACAATGAGCAGTTCTTC. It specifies CSVRSSSGSWNNEQFF.